This T cell receptor (beta chain) was observed in a study of T cell responses to AZD1222 COVID-19 vaccine. The method was immunoSEQ multiplex PCR; TCRdb's version includes in-frame clones alone and lacks a portion of them. The data show 100,000 to 150,000 clones, with more than 75% seen just once and 0.9% to 1.2% held by the top ten. Comment on this clone: What it binds is not known.

V lost 5 bases, J lost 5 bases, and 10 bases lay in between. Germline values: CDR1 SGHRS, CDR2 YFSETQ. The CDR3 has 12 amino acids. Study results and limitations: Repertoire sampling was restricted to post-peak T cell response timepoints. Possibly, clonal diversity was underestimated; donors were largely white British and included more females. Regions 160-218 and 743-854 held dominance among vaccine-associated CD4 TCRs, which spanned spike.

The chain carries TRBV5-1 and TRBJ2-5, with D possibly TRBD1 on 6 matching bases. The sample in question was peripheral blood, obtained 28 days after the second AZD1222 dose. The sequence was obtained from an adult who received the AZD1222 COVID-19 vaccine. The chain's CDR3 is CASSTGMETQYF. The CDR3 bases are TGCGCCAGCAGTACAGGGATGGAGACCCAGTACTTC.